The next 6 T cell receptor beta chains were all read from a single sample in a study of cytomegalovirus exposure and HLA in healthy donors. The PCR ran on 60 Vbeta and 13 Jbeta primers. Libraries were prepared by immunoSEQ multiplex PCR; TCRdb keeps only in-frame clonotypes and omits some of them. The repertoire has more than 100,000 clones, over 60% of them found once; the top ten carry approximately 3.7%. Sequences were obtained from PBMCs. The receptor source for this set is a human donor in good health.

The J gene is TRBJ1-2, the V gene TRBV4-1; D is perhaps TRBD1 (6 bases). This CDR3 is built from 18 residues. CDR1 is MGHRA and CDR2 is YSYEKL in the germline V gene. V was trimmed by 1 base and J by 2 bases, leaving 20 bases between them. The CDR3 DNA follows: TGCGCCAGCAGCCAAGGGCCGAAGGGGGAACGGAAGAACTATGGCTACACCTTC. This sequence encodes CASSQGPKGERKNYGYTF.

This clone appeared once. The V gene is TRBV29-1, the J gene TRBJ2-3; D is possibly TRBD1 (7 bases). The length of the CDR3 is 14 residues. V was shortened by 5 bases and J by 0 bases, with 12 bases between the two germline ends. Germline values: CDR1 SQVTM, CDR2 ANQGSEA. The CDR3 here is CSVFRGTSTDTQYF. The CDR3, as DNA: TGCAGCGTTTTCAGGGGGACTAGCACAGATACGCAGTATTTT.

This chain uses TRBV2 with TRBJ2-2; TRBD1 might be the D (6 bases). Per germline, CDR1 SNHLY and CDR2 FYNNEI. Trimming took 6 bases from V and 0 from J, leaving 11 bases between them. CDR3 length: 15 residues. In DNA, the CDR3 is TGTGCCAGCAGGGCACAGGGAACGAACACCGGGGAGCTGTTTTTT. It codes for CASRAQGTNTGELFF.

V and J are TRBV10-1 and TRBJ2-3, with D possibly TRBD1 on 5 matching bases. CDR1 and CDR2 (germline): WNHNN, SYGVQD (reference sequence). The CDR3 has 11 amino acids. With 3 bases removed from V and 8 bases from J, the gap between germline ends came to 6 bases. This chain's CDR3 is CASSERGTQYF. The CDR3 nucleotides are TGCGCCAGCAGTGAAAGGGGTACGCAGTATTTT.

The chain employs TRBV28 and TRBJ1-3, with D possibly matching TRBD1 (5 bases). Trimming shortened V by 6 bases and J by 0 bases, and 15 bases separated the two germline ends. Germline CDR1 MDHEN, CDR2 SYDVKM. The CDR3 is 16 residues long. The CDR3 spells CASSFRSGTSGNTIYF. DNA of the CDR3: TGTGCCAGCAGCTTCCGAAGCGGGACCTCTGGAAACACCATATATTTT.

The chain carries TRBV21-1 and TRBJ1-1; TRBD1, the table's D call, lacks a check against the DNA. TRBV21-1 constitutes a pseudogene. This CDR3 region has 17 residues. The CDR3 DNA is TGTGCCAACAAATTCCTAAAAACCCGGGAACAGGGGTTGGAAGCTTTCTTT. Translation: CANKFLKTREQGLEAFF.